These 13 T cell receptor beta chains originate from one sample sequenced in a study of naive and memory T cell subsets. Both TRBC1 and TRBC2 were covered by a beta constant-region primer of two equimolar oligonucleotides. Ligated cDNA was amplified by four rounds of PCR with nested alpha and beta constant-region primers and SP2. TCRdb called the UMI-ligation and nested PCR reads again in MiXCR, with one record for every CDR3 protein. The sample records around 140,000 distinct CDR3 sequences, roughly 20% being singletons. General study points: A few larger clonotypes appeared in naive repertoires, especially CD8, possibly memory cells re-expressing CD45RA.

Antigen specificity for these receptors is unknown. The specimen was naive CD4+ T cells from blood. These receptors all come from a human donor in good health.

The genes are TRBV29-1 and TRBJ2-1; 9 nucleotides line up with TRBD2. The CDR3 is made up of 14 amino acids. In germline, CDR1 is SQVTM, CDR2 ANQGSEA. J gave up 5 bases and V 7 bases, and 9 bases lay outside the gene matches. CDR3 coding DNA: TGCAGCGCCACAACCGGGACTAGCCACAATGAGCAGTTCTTC. This gives the protein CSATTGTSHNEQFF.

V and J are TRBV6-1 and TRBJ2-7; D ambiguous. Trimming pared 0 bases from V and 4 bases from J, leaving 10 bases between. The CDR3 is 14 amino acids. The germline V gene encodes CDR1 MNHNS and CDR2 SASEGT. CDR3: CASSEAGRGYEQYF. DNA of the CDR3: TGTGCCAGCAGTGAAGCAGGCAGAGGATACGAGCAGTACTTC.

Only a few counts were recorded for this clonotype. The chain couples TRBV20-1 to TRBJ2-1; D perhaps matches TRBD2 (5 bases). The V gene lost 7 bases and the J gene lost 9 bases, with 13 bases spanning the gap. From germline, CDR1 is DFQATT and CDR2 SNEGSKA (reference sequence). This CDR3 contains 11 residues. The CDR3, as DNA: TGCAGTGTACCCGGCCGGGGTGAGCAGTTCTTC. Translation gives CSVPGRGEQFF.

This clonotype was seen a few times. The gene calls are TRBV6-2 or TRBV6-3 and TRBJ2-1; a weak D match, TRBD2 (5 bases). Trimming removed 7 bases from V and 8 bases from J, with 18 bases in between. Per the germline V gene, CDR1 is MNHEY and CDR2 is SVGEGT. This CDR3 is built from 14 residues. The chain's CDR3 is CASNVHPGLDEQFF. CDR3 sequence (DNA): TGTGCCAGCAATGTTCACCCGGGGTTGGATGAGCAGTTCTTC.

The chain employs TRBV6-5 and TRBJ1-1; 7 bases are shared with TRBD1. The CDR3 extends over 16 amino acids. V dropped 0 bases and J dropped 5; count of bases not matched to a gene: 9. The germline gives CDR1 MNHEY, CDR2 SVGAGI. DNA of the CDR3: TGTGCCAGCAGTTACTCGACGAGGGGGCCAGGTACTGAAGCTTTCTTT. Its protein is CASSYSTRGPGTEAFF.

The rearrangement links TRBV20-1 to TRBJ2-5, with D perhaps matching TRBD1 or TRBD2 (5 bases each). From germline, CDR1 is DFQATT and CDR2 SNEGSKA (reference sequence). V was pared by 1 base and J by 5 bases, with 14 bases between. The CDR3 totals 14 residues. The CDR3 is CSARGGRGIETQYF. The CDR3, as DNA: TGCAGTGCTAGAGGGGGGAGAGGCATCGAGACCCAGTACTTC.

The chain recombines TRBV7-3 with TRBJ2-1; possible D gene TRBD1, 7 bases. The CDR3 runs 17 residues. The V gene lost 0 bases and the J gene lost 5 bases, with 17 bases spanning the gap. Germline V gene data show CDR1 as SGHTA and CDR2 as FQGTGA. Written as DNA, the CDR3 is TGTGCCAGCAGCTTAACGTCATCGGGCAGGGGGGACAATGAGCAGTTCTTC. Its translation: CASSLTSSGRGDNEQFF.

J is TRBJ1-5 and V is TRBV4-1; D perhaps matches TRBD1 (5 bases). Trimming removed 4 bases at V and 4 bases at J, with 14 bases between. CDR3 length: 15 residues. The germline CDR1 and CDR2 sequences are MGHRA and YSYEKL. The DNA for the CDR3 is TGCGCCAGCAGCCTACTCCATGACAGTAATCAGCCCCAGCATTTT. Its protein is CASSLLHDSNQPQHF.

The J gene is TRBJ2-5, the V gene TRBV5-1; D remains ambiguous. CDR3 length: 11 residues. Looked up from germline, CDR1 is SGHRS and CDR2 is YFSETQ. Deletions cut 2 bases from V and 4 bases from J, with 3 bases between. As DNA, the CDR3 is TGCGCCAGCAGCTTATTAGAGACCCAGTACTTC. Its protein is CASSLLETQYF. Supplemented by reference TRBV5-1 and TRBJ2-5, the full variable domain reads KAGVTQTPRYLIKTRGQQVTLSCSPISGHRSVSWYQQTPGQGLQFLFEYFSETQRNKGNFPGRFSGRQFSNSRSEMNVSTLELGDSALYLCASSLLETQYFGPGTRLLVL.

The table lists this clonotype with a count of one. This clone may be a read error of a much larger clone one base away. The rearrangement uses TRBV29-1 and TRBJ2-5, with 8 nucleotides matching TRBD1. CDR3 size: 14 residues. Trimming took 1 base from V and 6 from J; bases not matched to a gene: 7. Germline-derived CDR1 and CDR2 are SQVTM and ANQGSEA. DNA of the CDR3: TGCAGCGTTGAAGGTGACAGGGGAAGGAAGACCCAGTACTTC. It specifies CSVEGDRGRKTQYF.

The genes are TRBV2 and TRBJ2-2; 7 nucleotides line up with TRBD1. The CDR3 spans 15 residues. Trimming at V came to 8 bases and at J to 4 bases, leaving 10 bases not matched to a gene. The V gene's germline CDR1 is SNHLY and CDR2 FYNNEI. The CDR3 DNA reads TGTGCCAGCGGTTTCAGACAGGGAATCACCGGGGAGCTGTTTTTT. Translation gives CASGFRQGITGELFF.

In this sample, this clonotype turned up a few times. The rearrangement links TRBV30 to TRBJ2-2; 9 bases agree with TRBD1. The CDR3 consists of 13 residues. The V and J ends lost 7 bases and 6 bases, in that order; junction bases with no gene match: 6. Per germline, CDR1 GTSNPN and CDR2 SVGIG (reference sequence). CDR3 sequence: CASDWTGAGELFF. The CDR3 DNA is TGTGCCTCCGATTGGACAGGGGCCGGGGAGCTGTTTTTT. Drawing the rest from reference TRBV30 and TRBJ2-2, the complete variable domain is SQTIHQWPATLVQPVGSPLSLECTVEGTSNPNLYWYRQAAGRGLQLLFYSVGIGQISSEVPQNLSASRPQDRQFILSSKKLLLSDSGFYLCASDWTGAGELFFGEGSRLTVL.

This clonotype was detected a few times. The J gene is TRBJ1-1, the V gene TRBV20-1; D is perhaps TRBD1 (5 bases). The CDR3 is made up of 13 amino acids. Trimming left V 2 bases short and J 8 bases short, with 15 bases between. Germline loops: CDR1 DFQATT, CDR2 SNEGSKA (reference sequence). The CDR3 region is CSARQRQNREAFF. The CDR3 nucleotides read TGCAGTGCTAGACAGCGACAGAACCGAGAAGCTTTCTTT.